The entry below describes one T cell receptor beta chain. This record belongs to a study of blood T cell repertoires in COVID-19. Study background: The United States, Italy and Spain were the sources of the acute and convalescent COVID-19 samples. PBMCs, B-cell-depleted T cells, or T cells were the source of the cDNA or gDNA that made up the material.

In the authors' workflow: By means of reference gene primer amplification, nucleated cell counts were estimated. Libraries were prepared by immunoSEQ multiplex PCR; TCRdb keeps only in-frame clonotypes and omits some of them. D and trimming come from the DNA, and the V and J calls and clone size come from that table. Of about 150,000 clones listed, roughly 80% are singletons. CDR1 LNHNV and CDR2 YYDKDF come from the germline V gene (reference sequence). The CDR3 runs 15 residues. Trimming left V 0 bases short and J 0 bases short, with 9 bases between. The rearrangement links TRBV15 to TRBJ2-7; D possibly corresponds to TRBD1 (6 bases). Sequenced: peripheral blood. The receptor's source is a woman of 80 years or more with acute or convalescent COVID-19. CDR3 region: CATSRDRDTSYEQYF. As DNA, the CDR3 is TGTGCCACCAGCAGAGATCGGGACACCTCCTACGAGCAGTACTTC. Using reference TRBV15 and TRBJ2-7 for the parts outside the CDR3, the full variable domain is DAMVIQNPRYQVTQFGKPVTLSCSQTLNHNVMYWYQQKSSQAPKLLFHYYDKDFNNEADTPDNFQSRRPNTSFCFLDIRSPGLGDTAMYLCATSRDRDTSYEQYFGPGTRLTVT.